Listed here are 18 T cell receptor beta chains from one sample, sequenced in a study of sequential checkpoint blockade in melanoma. The repertoire was sequenced with immunoSEQ multiplex PCR; TCRdb's copy has only in-frame clones and lacks some. Among about 4,600 clones listed, roughly 60% were seen once. Treatment of the sample: randomized to nivolumab then ipilimumab (arm A) or the reverse (arm B). The starting material was CD8+ T cells sorted from blood (inferred from file names), obtained from a patient given nivolumab and ipilimumab in sequence. The source of these receptors is a human donor with melanoma.

This chain connects TRBV7-9 to TRBJ2-2; no clear D. Germline V gene lookup returns CDR1 SEHNR and CDR2 FQNEAQ (reference sequence). The CDR3 contains 12 residues. Trimming left V 8 bases short and J 6 bases short, with 10 bases between. The CDR3 here is CASQLMSGELFF. CDR3 sequence (DNA): TGTGCCAGCCAACTCATGTCCGGGGAGCTGTTTTTT.

Comment on this clone: At one end the junction does not follow the germline gene, possibly because of a read error. The chain has TRBV30 and TRBJ1-5; 12 bases are shared with TRBD1. CDR3 length: 15 amino acids. The germline V gene encodes CDR1 GTSNPN and CDR2 SVGIG (reference sequence). DNA for the CDR3: TGTGCCTGGAGTACCGGGACAGGGGGCAAACAGCCCCAGCATTTT. Amino acid sequence: CAWSTGTGGKQPQHF.

J is TRBJ2-5 and V is TRBV15; a weak D match, TRBD2 (5 bases). Trimming cost V 0 bases and J 0 bases, with 17 bases left between them. CDR3 length: 18 residues. Germline CDR1 LNHNV, CDR2 YYDKDF (reference sequence). CDR3 sequence: CATSRDHPKRSNQETQYF. CDR3 nucleotide sequence: TGTGCCACCAGCAGAGACCATCCCAAGCGGAGTAACCAAGAGACCCAGTACTTC.

The rearrangement joins TRBV5-1 to TRBJ1-1, with TRBD1 matching 8 bases. Trimming took 4 bases from V and 0 from J; bases not matched to a gene: 8. In germline, CDR1 is SGHRS, CDR2 YFSETQ. This CDR3 region has 16 residues. The CDR3 region is CASSADREGLNTEAFF. CDR3 sequence (DNA): TGCGCCAGCAGCGCGGACAGGGAGGGTTTGAACACTGAAGCTTTCTTT.

The rearrangement uses TRBV4-1 and TRBJ2-2; 8 nucleotides match TRBD2. CDR1 MGHRA and CDR2 YSYEKL come from the germline V gene. CDR3 length: 17 amino acids. Unmatched junction bases numbered 8, after V lost 0 bases and J lost 5 bases. The CDR3 sequence: CASSQDLELAETGELFF. CDR3 DNA: TGCGCCAGCAGCCAAGATTTGGAACTAGCGGAAACCGGGGAGCTGTTTTTT.

This clone was seen a single time. The rearrangement joins TRBV5-1 to TRBJ2-7; TRBD1 is a possible D gene (6 bases). The V end lost 0 bases, the J end lost 5 bases, and 9 bases lay between the germline ends. Germline CDR1 reads SGHRS; CDR2 reads YFSETQ. The CDR3 sequence is 13 residues long. The chain's CDR3 is CASSLDRVDEQYF. DNA for the CDR3: TGCGCCAGCAGCTTGGACAGGGTCGACGAGCAGTACTTC.

The J gene is TRBJ2-1, the V gene TRBV7-6, with a weak D call TRBD1 (5 bases). Germline V gives CDR1 SGHVS, CDR2 FNYEAQ. The CDR3 sequence is 15 residues long. V lost 0 bases and J lost 5, with 11 bases in between. CDR3 residues: CASSLAGETNNEQFF. The CDR3 DNA is TGTGCCAGCAGCTTAGCAGGGGAAACCAACAATGAGCAGTTCTTC.

This clone was seen a few times. V gene TRBV10-2 combines with J gene TRBJ2-5; TRBD2 matches 8 bases. The germline V gene has CDR1 WSHSY and CDR2 SAAADI. CDR3 length: 15 amino acids. V lost 2 bases and J lost 6; bases outside the gene matches: 8. The CDR3 loop reads CASSERLAGSKTQYF. The DNA of the CDR3 is TGCGCCAGCAGTGAGAGGTTAGCGGGATCGAAGACCCAGTACTTC.

Judged by abundance, this clone is medium-sized. The chain couples TRBV7-9 to TRBJ2-7; 8 positions match TRBD2. The CDR3 spans 15 residues. CDR1 is SEHNR, CDR2 FQNEAQ, per germline (reference sequence). The J segment lost 0 bases and the V segment lost 3 bases, leaving 4 bases of the junction unmatched. CDR3: CASSLLAGSSYEQYF. The CDR3, as DNA: TGTGCCAGCAGCTTGCTAGCGGGCAGCTCCTACGAGCAGTACTTC.

The chain couples TRBV18 to TRBJ2-2; tentative D call: TRBD2 (5 bases). CDR3 length: 13 residues. Germline CDR1 KGHSH, CDR2 LQKENI. V shed 2 bases and J shed 10 bases, with 11 bases lying between them. The CDR3 DNA reads TGTGCCAGCTCACCAGGGCATCTAGCGGAGCTGTTTTTT. Its protein is CASSPGHLAELFF.

The rearrangement uses TRBV27 and TRBJ1-5; 10 bases map to TRBD1. CDR1 and CDR2 (germline): MNHEY, SMNVEV (reference sequence). J was trimmed by 5 bases and V by 4 bases; bases with no gene match: 2. This CDR3 has 14 residues. CDR3 sequence (DNA): TGTGCCAGCAGTTGGGGACAGGGGTATCAGCCCCAGCATTTT. This translates into CASSWGQGYQPQHF.

The genes are TRBV9 and TRBJ1-3; no clear D. The ends were cut back, 0 bases at V and 2 bases at J, with 9 bases in the middle. CDR1 is SGDLS, CDR2 YYNGEE, per germline. The CDR3 consists of 15 residues. The DNA for the CDR3 is TGTGCCAGCAGCGTAGGCAGTTACGCTGGAAACACCATATATTTT. Its translation: CASSVGSYAGNTIYF.

This clone was counted only a few times. The chain combines TRBV25-1 with TRBJ2-4; D is possibly TRBD2 (5 bases). With 3 bases removed from V and 0 bases from J, the gap between germline ends came to 12 bases. The CDR3 contains 16 residues. Germline values: CDR1 MGHDK, CDR2 SYGVNS. CDR3 amino acids: CASSEKEGLAKNIQYF. In DNA form, the CDR3 reads TGTGCCAGCAGTGAGAAAGAGGGTCTAGCCAAAAACATTCAGTACTTC.

This chain connects TRBV7-9 to TRBJ1-1; D possibly corresponds to TRBD1 (6 bases). This CDR3 region has 16 residues. Trimming removed 5 bases at V and 0 bases at J, with 16 bases between. Germline-derived CDR1 and CDR2 are SEHNR and FQNEAQ (reference sequence). The CDR3 region is CASSPSTGYMNTEAFF. CDR3 coding DNA: TGTGCCAGCAGCCCCTCAACAGGGTACATGAACACTGAAGCTTTCTTT.

This clone has a handful of counts. The V gene is TRBV2, the J gene TRBJ2-2, with 9 bases lining up with TRBD2. The CDR3 sequence is 16 residues long. V lost 3 bases, J lost 4 bases, and 6 bases stayed unmatched. From germline, CDR1 is SNHLY and CDR2 FYNNEI. For the CDR3, the DNA is TGTGCCAGCAGTGATGTTATAGCGGGAGCCACCGGGGAGCTGTTTTTT. It translates to CASSDVIAGATGELFF. The full variable domain, rest sourced from reference TRBV2 and TRBJ2-2, is EPEVTQTPSHQVTQMGQEVILRCVPISNHLYFYWYRQILGQKVEFLVSFYNNEISEKSEIFDDQFSVERPDGSNFTLKIRSTKLEDSAMYFCASSDVIAGATGELFFGEGSRLTVL.

This clone was counted only a few times. J is TRBJ2-7 and V is TRBV27; D is undetermined. The V end lost 5 bases, the J end lost 6 bases, and 14 bases lay between the germline ends. Germline V lookup: CDR1 MNHEY, CDR2 SMNVEV (reference sequence). CDR3 length equals 13 residues. The CDR3 protein is CASSAPMRGEQYF. The CDR3 region has the DNA TGTGCCAGCAGTGCCCCTATGAGAGGCGAGCAGTACTTC.

This clone has just one count. In DNA form, the CDR3 reads TGTGCCAGCAGAAGATCCGAGAATGAGCAGTTCTTC. Its protein is CASRRSENEQFF. The chain joins TRBV7-9 to TRBJ2-1; unclear D gene. The CDR3 covers 12 residues. Trimming removed 6 bases at V and 7 bases at J, with 10 bases between. The germline V gene encodes CDR1 SEHNR and CDR2 FQNEAQ (reference sequence). Complete variable domain (other parts from reference TRBV7-9 and TRBJ2-1): DTGVSQNPRHKITKRGQNVTFRCDPISEHNRLYWYRQTLGQGPEFLTYFQNEAQLEKSRLLSDRFSAERPKGSFSTLEIQRTEQGDSAMYLCASRRSENEQFFGPGTRLTVL.

The chain carries TRBV7-9 and TRBJ2-4; a possible D gene is TRBD1 (6 bases). The V end was cut by 6 bases, the J end by 0 bases, with 12 bases between. Germline V gene sequence: CDR1 SEHNR, CDR2 FQNEAQ (reference sequence). The CDR3 is made up of 15 amino acids. This chain's CDR3 is CASRRDISAKNIQYF. CDR3 sequence (DNA): TGTGCCAGCAGACGGGACATTTCAGCCAAAAACATTCAGTACTTC.